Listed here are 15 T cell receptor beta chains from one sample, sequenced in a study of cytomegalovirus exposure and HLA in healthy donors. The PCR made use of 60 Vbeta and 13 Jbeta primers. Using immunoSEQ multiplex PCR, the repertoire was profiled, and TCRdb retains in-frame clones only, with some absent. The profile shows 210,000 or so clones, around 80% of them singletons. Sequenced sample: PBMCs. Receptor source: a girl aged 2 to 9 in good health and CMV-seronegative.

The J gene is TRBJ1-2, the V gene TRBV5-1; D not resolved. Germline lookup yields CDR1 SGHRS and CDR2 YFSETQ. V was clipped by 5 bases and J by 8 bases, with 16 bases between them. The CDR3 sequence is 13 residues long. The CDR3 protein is CASRIETIEGYTF. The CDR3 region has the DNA TGCGCCAGCAGGATCGAAACCATTGAGGGCTACACCTTC. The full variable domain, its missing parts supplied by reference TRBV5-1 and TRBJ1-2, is KAGVTQTPRYLIKTRGQQVTLSCSPISGHRSVSWYQQTPGQGLQFLFEYFSETQRNKGNFPGRFSGRQFSNSRSEMNVSTLELGDSALYLCASRIETIEGYTFGSGTRLTVV.

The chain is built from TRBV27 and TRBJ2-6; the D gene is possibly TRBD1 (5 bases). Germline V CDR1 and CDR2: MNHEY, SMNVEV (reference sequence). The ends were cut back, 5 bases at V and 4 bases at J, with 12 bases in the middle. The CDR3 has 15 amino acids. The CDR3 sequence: CASSAQGRGANVLTF. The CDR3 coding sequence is TGTGCCAGCAGTGCCCAGGGTCGCGGGGCCAACGTCCTGACTTTC.

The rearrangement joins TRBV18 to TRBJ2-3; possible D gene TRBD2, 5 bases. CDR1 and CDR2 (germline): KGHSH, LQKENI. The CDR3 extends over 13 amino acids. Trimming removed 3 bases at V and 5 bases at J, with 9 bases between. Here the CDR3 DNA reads TGTGCCAGCTCACCGGTGAGGGAAGATACGCAGTATTTT. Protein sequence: CASSPVREDTQYF.

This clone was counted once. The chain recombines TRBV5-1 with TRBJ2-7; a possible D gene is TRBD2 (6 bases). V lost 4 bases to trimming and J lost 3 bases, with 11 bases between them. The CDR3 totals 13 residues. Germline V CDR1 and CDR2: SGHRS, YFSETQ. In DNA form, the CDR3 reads TGCGCCAGCAGCCCGGGACTGATCTACGAGCAGTACTTC. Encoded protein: CASSPGLIYEQYF.

The CDR3 reads CASSVRDRIGNNEKLFF. Here the CDR3 DNA reads TGTGCCAGCAGCGTCCGGGACAGAATTGGTAATAATGAAAAACTGTTTTTT. The chain recombines TRBV9 with TRBJ1-4; 7 bases are a match to TRBD1. Germline V CDR1 and CDR2: SGDLS, YYNGEE. CDR3 length: 17 residues. With V trimmed by 2 bases and J by 4 bases, 11 bases remained unmatched.

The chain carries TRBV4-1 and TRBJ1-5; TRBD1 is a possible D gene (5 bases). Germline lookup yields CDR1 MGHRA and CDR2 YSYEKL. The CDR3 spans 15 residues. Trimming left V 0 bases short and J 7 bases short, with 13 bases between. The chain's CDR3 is CASSQDVGGRQPQHF. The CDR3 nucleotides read TGCGCCAGCAGCCAAGATGTGGGGGGGAGGCAGCCCCAGCATTTT.

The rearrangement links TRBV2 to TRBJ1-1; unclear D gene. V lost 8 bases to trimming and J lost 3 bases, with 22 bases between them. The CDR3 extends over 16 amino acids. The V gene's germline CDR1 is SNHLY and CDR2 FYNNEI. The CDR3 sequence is CASGRTRNRGDTEAFF. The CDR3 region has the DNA TGTGCCAGCGGGAGAACCCGGAACCGTGGGGACACTGAAGCTTTCTTT. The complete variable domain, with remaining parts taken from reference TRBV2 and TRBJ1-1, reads EPEVTQTPSHQVTQMGQEVILRCVPISNHLYFYWYRQILGQKVEFLVSFYNNEISEKSEIFDDQFSVERPDGSNFTLKIRSTKLEDSAMYFCASGRTRNRGDTEAFFGQGTRLTVV.

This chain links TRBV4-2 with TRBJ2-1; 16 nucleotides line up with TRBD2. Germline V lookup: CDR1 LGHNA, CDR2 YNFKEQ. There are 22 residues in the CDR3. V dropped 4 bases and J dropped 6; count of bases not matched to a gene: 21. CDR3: CASSLLIITGTSGGAFRNEQFF. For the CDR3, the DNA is TGTGCCAGCAGCCTCCTGATCATTACCGGGACTAGCGGGGGGGCCTTTCGCAATGAGCAGTTCTTC.

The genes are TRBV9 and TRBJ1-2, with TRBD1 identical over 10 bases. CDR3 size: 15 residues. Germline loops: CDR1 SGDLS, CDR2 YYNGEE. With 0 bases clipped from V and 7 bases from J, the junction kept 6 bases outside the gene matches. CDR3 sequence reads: CASSVAPGQGTGYTF. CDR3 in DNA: TGTGCCAGCAGCGTAGCACCGGGACAGGGGACTGGCTACACCTTC.

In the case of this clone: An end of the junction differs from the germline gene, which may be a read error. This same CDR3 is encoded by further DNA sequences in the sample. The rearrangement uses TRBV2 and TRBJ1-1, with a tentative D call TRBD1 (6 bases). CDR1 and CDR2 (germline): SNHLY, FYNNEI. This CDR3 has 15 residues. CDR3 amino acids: CASSSIDRRNTEAFF. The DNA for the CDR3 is TGCGCCAGCAGTTCTATTGACAGGAGGAACACTGAAGCTTTCTTT.

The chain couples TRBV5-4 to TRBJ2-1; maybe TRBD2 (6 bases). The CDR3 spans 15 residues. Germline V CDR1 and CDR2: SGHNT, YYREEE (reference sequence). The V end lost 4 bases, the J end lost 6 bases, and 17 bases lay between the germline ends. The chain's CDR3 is CASSRLVLGGNEQFF. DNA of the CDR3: TGTGCCAGCAGCCGACTAGTACTGGGAGGCAATGAGCAGTTCTTC.

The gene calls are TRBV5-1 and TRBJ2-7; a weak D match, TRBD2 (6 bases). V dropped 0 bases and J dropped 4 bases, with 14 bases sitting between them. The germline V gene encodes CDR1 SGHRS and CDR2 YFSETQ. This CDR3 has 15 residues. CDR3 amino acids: CASSLAGGTRYEQYF. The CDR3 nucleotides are TGCGCCAGCAGCTTGGCCGGAGGGACCCGATACGAGCAGTACTTC. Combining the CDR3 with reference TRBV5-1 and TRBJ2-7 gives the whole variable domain KAGVTQTPRYLIKTRGQQVTLSCSPISGHRSVSWYQQTPGQGLQFLFEYFSETQRNKGNFPGRFSGRQFSNSRSEMNVSTLELGDSALYLCASSLAGGTRYEQYFGPGTRLTVT.

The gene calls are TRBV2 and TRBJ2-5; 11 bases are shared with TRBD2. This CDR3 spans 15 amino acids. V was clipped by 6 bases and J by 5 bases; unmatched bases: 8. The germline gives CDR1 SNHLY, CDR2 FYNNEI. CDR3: CASRLTSGGSETQYF. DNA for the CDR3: TGTGCCAGCAGACTCACTAGCGGGGGTAGTGAGACCCAGTACTTC.

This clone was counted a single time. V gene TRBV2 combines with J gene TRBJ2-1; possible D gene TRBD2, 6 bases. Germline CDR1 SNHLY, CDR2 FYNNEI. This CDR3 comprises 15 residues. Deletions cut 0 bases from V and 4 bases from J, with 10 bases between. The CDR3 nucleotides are TGTGCCAGCAGTGAAGCCCGGGACTTTTACAATGAGCAGTTCTTC. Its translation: CASSEARDFYNEQFF.

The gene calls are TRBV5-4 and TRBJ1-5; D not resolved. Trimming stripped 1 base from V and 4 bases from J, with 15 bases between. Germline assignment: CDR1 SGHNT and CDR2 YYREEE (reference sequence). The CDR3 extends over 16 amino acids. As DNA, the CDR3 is TGTGCCAGCAGCTTGCGGGGAAAGCATATTAATCAGCCCCAGCATTTT. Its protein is CASSLRGKHINQPQHF.